This TCR beta chain was sequenced during a study of cytomegalovirus exposure and HLA in healthy donors. Study as a whole: Unique TCRs numbering some 80 million, obtained from HLA-typed donors, made up an early data release. Among the 398 genotyped donors, more than 70% were placed in the Caucasian-associated ancestry cluster. General study findings and limits: Accurate prediction of most subjects' HLA-A and HLA-B alleles from TCR beta sequences was reported.

This PCR relied on a set of 60 Vbeta primers and 13 Jbeta primers. Measured with immunoSEQ multiplex PCR; TCRdb has only the in-frame clones, and not every one. The repertoire holds about 140,000 clones, with 70% to 85% as singletons. Germline-derived CDR1 and CDR2 are MNHEY and SVGAGI. The CDR3 spans 15 residues. V lost 0 bases and J 5 bases, leaving 14 bases between the germline ends. Remarks on this clone: The antigen remains unidentified.

What was sequenced was PBMCs. This clonotype was obtained from a man younger than 40 in good health and CMV-seropositive. V gene TRBV6-5 combines with J gene TRBJ2-7; D perhaps matches TRBD2 (6 bases). This chain's CDR3 is CASSYSSTAGHEQYF. The DNA of the CDR3 is TGTGCCAGCAGTTACTCCTCGACAGCGGGCCACGAGCAGTACTTC.